The 25 T cell receptor beta chains reported below all come from one sample, sequenced in a study of blood T cell repertoires in COVID-19. TCRdb keeps only in-frame clones here, not all; method: immunoSEQ multiplex PCR. The sample has approximately 300,000 clones; 87% are singletons. Sequenced material: peripheral blood. Receptors originate from a woman in her forties or fifties who had recovered from COVID-19.

This clone was counted a few times. The chain uses TRBV6-4 and TRBJ2-3; 11 bases fit TRBD2. Germline CDR1 is MRHNA and CDR2 is SNTAGT. The CDR3 extends over 15 amino acids. After removal of 3 bases from V and 5 bases from J, the junction contained 4 bases not matched to a gene. CDR3 DNA sequence: TGTGCCAGCAGTGAGTCGCTAGCGGGAGGAGATACGCAGTATTTT. Amino acids: CASSESLAGGDTQYF.

The rearrangement links TRBV29-1 to TRBJ2-1, with 11 bases matching TRBD2. CDR1 and CDR2 from the germline V gene are SQVTM and ANQGSEA. The CDR3 is made up of 14 amino acids. V was pared by 4 bases and J by 5 bases, with 4 bases of the junction left unmatched. CDR3 amino acids: CSVVLAGVDNEQFF. DNA of the CDR3: TGCAGCGTTGTACTAGCGGGAGTTGACAATGAGCAGTTCTTC.

The V call is TRBV28, the J call TRBJ2-7, with TRBD2 as a possible D gene (6 bases). The V gene's germline CDR1 is MDHEN and CDR2 SYDVKM. The CDR3 runs to 14 residues. Trimming took 2 bases from V and 2 from J, leaving 10 bases between them. The CDR3 coding sequence is TGTGCCAGCAGTTTACGGGAGAACCCCTACGAGCAGTACTTC. Its translation is CASSLRENPYEQYF.

The J gene is TRBJ1-2, the V gene TRBV30; D gene uncertain. The germline gives CDR1 GTSNPN, CDR2 SVGIG (reference sequence). V gave up 5 bases and J gave up 0 bases, with 16 bases separating them. The CDR3 covers 15 residues. CDR3 in amino acids: CAWEWEGGTNYGYTF. The CDR3 coding sequence is TGTGCCTGGGAATGGGAGGGAGGGACTAACTATGGCTACACCTTC.

DNA for the CDR3: TGTGCCAGCAGCTTAGTATTATCCCAGACAGATACGCAGTATTTT. Translation: CASSLVLSQTDTQYF. The chain employs TRBV7-8 and TRBJ2-3; D not certain. Germline-derived CDR1 and CDR2 are SGHVS and FQNEAQ. This CDR3 spans 15 amino acids. V gave up 1 base and J gave up 3 bases, with 11 bases separating them.

The chain couples TRBV5-5 to TRBJ1-5; D might be TRBD1 (6 bases). Trimming left V 3 bases short and J 3 bases short, with 13 bases between. The CDR3 has 15 amino acids. CDR1 and CDR2 (germline): SGHKS, YYEKEE (reference sequence). CDR3 loop: CASSWVGHINQPQHF. Here the CDR3 DNA reads TGTGCCAGCAGCTGGGTGGGACACATCAATCAGCCCCAGCATTTT.

CDR3 sequence: CASSITGTVATKSYGYTF. The CDR3, as DNA: TGCGCCAGCAGCATAACCGGGACAGTGGCTACAAAATCATATGGCTACACCTTC. The V call is TRBV4-1, the J call TRBJ1-2; 7 bases are a match to TRBD1. Per germline, CDR1 MGHRA and CDR2 YSYEKL. This CDR3 comprises 18 residues. V shed 5 bases and J 5 bases; nucleotides not matched to a gene: 20.

The chain recombines TRBV6-5 with TRBJ1-4; possibly TRBD1 for D (5 bases). The length of the CDR3 is 15 residues. Trimming stripped 6 bases from V and 5 bases from J, with 16 bases between. CDR1 MNHEY and CDR2 SVGAGI come from the germline V gene. Here the CDR3 DNA reads TGTGCCAGCAGCCTCTCGGACGGGGGGAATGAAAAACTGTTTTTT. This sequence encodes CASSLSDGGNEKLFF.

The J gene is TRBJ2-3, the V gene TRBV5-1, with 7 bases lining up with TRBD2. V lost 4 bases, J lost 5 bases, and 10 bases stayed unmatched. Per the germline V gene, CDR1 is SGHRS and CDR2 is YFSETQ. The CDR3 is 15 amino acids. CDR3 sequence: CASSLLAGGVDTQYF. CDR3 bases: TGCGCCAGCAGCCTCTTAGCGGGTGGTGTAGATACGCAGTATTTT.

The chain couples TRBV7-9 to TRBJ1-1; D remains unclear. This CDR3 has 16 residues. The germline gives CDR1 SEHNR, CDR2 FQNEAQ (reference sequence). V lost 1 base and J 0 bases, leaving 12 bases between the germline ends. This chain's CDR3 is CASSLEVGGMNTEAFF. The CDR3 nucleotides read TGTGCCAGCAGCTTAGAGGTAGGAGGAATGAACACTGAAGCTTTCTTT. Full variable domain (outside the CDR3, taken from reference TRBV7-9 and TRBJ1-1): DTGVSQNPRHKITKRGQNVTFRCDPISEHNRLYWYRQTLGQGPEFLTYFQNEAQLEKSRLLSDRFSAERPKGSFSTLEIQRTEQGDSAMYLCASSLEVGGMNTEAFFGQGTRLTVV.

A single count supports this clone. The V and J genes are TRBV7-9 and TRBJ2-1, with TRBD2 matching over 11 bases. Trimming cost V 4 bases and J 3 bases; bases outside gene matches: 5. The V gene's germline CDR1 is SEHNR and CDR2 FQNEAQ (reference sequence). This CDR3 comprises 16 residues. As DNA, the CDR3 is TGTGCCAGCAGCTATCCGGGACTAGCGGACTACAATGAGCAGTTCTTC. The encoded protein is CASSYPGLADYNEQFF.

CDR3 sequence: CASSLDGEESTEAFF. For the CDR3, the DNA is TGTGCCAGCAGCTTGGATGGGGAGGAGAGCACTGAAGCTTTCTTT. The chain links TRBV7-2 to TRBJ1-1; unclear D gene. The CDR3 totals 15 residues. The germline gives CDR1 SGHTA, CDR2 FQGNSA. V was shortened by 3 bases and J by 4 bases, with 15 bases between the two germline ends.

This chain joins TRBV6-2 or TRBV6-3 and TRBJ1-2; 8 bases fit TRBD1. Trimming cost V 0 bases and J 4 bases; bases outside gene matches: 4. Per the germline V gene, CDR1 is MNHEY and CDR2 is SVGEGT. The CDR3 is 15 residues long. For the CDR3, the DNA is TGTGCCAGCAGTTACTCGACAGGGGACGTCTATGGCTACACCTTC. Translated, it gives CASSYSTGDVYGYTF.

J is TRBJ1-2 and V is TRBV9; 8 bases match TRBD1. Per germline, CDR1 SGDLS and CDR2 YYNGEE. V lost 3 bases to trimming and J lost 4 bases; unmatched junction nucleotides: 8. The CDR3 contains 15 residues. The CDR3 loop is CASSAGLQGAYGYTF. The CDR3 nucleotides read TGTGCCAGCAGCGCAGGCCTTCAGGGGGCCTATGGCTACACCTTC.

The J gene is TRBJ1-3, the V gene TRBV7-2; 9 nucleotides agree with TRBD1. V shed 3 bases, J shed 4 bases, and the junction held 10 bases outside the gene matches. The CDR3 is made up of 17 amino acids. Germline V gene sequence: CDR1 SGHTA, CDR2 FQGNSA. CDR3 loop: CASSFTTTGGLGNTIYF. In nucleotides, the CDR3 is TGTGCCAGCAGCTTCACCACAACAGGGGGCCTAGGAAACACCATATATTTT.

The rearrangement uses TRBV30 and TRBJ1-6; maybe TRBD1 (6 bases). Germline V gene sequence: CDR1 GTSNPN, CDR2 SVGIG (reference sequence). The V gene lost 3 bases and the J gene lost 10 bases, with 16 bases spanning the gap. The CDR3 has 14 amino acids. The CDR3 sequence: CAWRVAGAGSPLHF. CDR3 in DNA: TGTGCCTGGAGGGTTGCAGGGGCGGGCTCACCCCTCCACTTT.

The rearrangement joins TRBV20-1 to TRBJ2-3, with a possible D match to TRBD1 (5 bases). The CDR3 loop spans 16 amino acids. Germline V gene data show CDR1 as DFQATT and CDR2 as SNEGSKA (reference sequence). V lost 3 bases and J 4 bases, leaving 20 bases between the germline ends. The CDR3 reads CSASGLAGSNADTQYF. The CDR3, as DNA: TGCAGTGCTAGTGGTCTGGCAGGGTCTAATGCAGATACGCAGTATTTT.

This sequence joins TRBV10-3 and TRBJ1-1, with TRBD1 as a possible D gene (6 bases). CDR1 and CDR2 (germline): ENHRY, SYGVKD. The CDR3 has 14 residues. V lost 8 bases and J lost 4, with 17 bases in between. Here the CDR3 DNA reads TGTGCCATCGCAGCCGCAGGGGAGTCCACTGAAGCTTTCTTT. Protein sequence: CAIAAAGESTEAFF.

V and J are TRBV10-3 and TRBJ1-2, with 9 bases matching TRBD1. Trimming removed 0 bases from V and 8 bases from J; junction bases left unmatched: 7. The CDR3 length is 15 residues. Germline values: CDR1 ENHRY, CDR2 SYGVKD. Here the CDR3 reads CAISESRQGDGGYTF. CDR3 sequence (DNA): TGTGCCATCAGTGAGTCGAGACAGGGGGATGGAGGCTACACCTTC.

This chain connects TRBV19 to TRBJ1-5; the match to TRBD1 covers 7 bases. The CDR3 has 15 amino acids. In germline, CDR1 is LNHDA, CDR2 SQIVND (reference sequence). The V gene end was trimmed by 8 bases and the J gene end by 6 bases; junction bases not matched to a gene: 13. The CDR3 loop reads CASVGQEGFGQPQHF. DNA for the CDR3: TGTGCCAGTGTTGGACAGGAGGGGTTTGGTCAGCCCCAGCATTTT.

The genes are TRBV5-1 and TRBJ1-6; D call uncertain. V lost 0 bases to trimming and J lost 7 bases, with 11 bases between them. Germline CDR1 and CDR2: SGHRS and YFSETQ. The length of the CDR3 is 15 residues. The DNA of the CDR3 is TGCGCCAGCAGCTTGGTCTGGGAGGGAAATTCACCCCTCCACTTT. Its translation: CASSLVWEGNSPLHF.

V is TRBV7-2 and J is TRBJ1-4, with 7 bases identical to TRBD1. The germline V gene encodes CDR1 SGHTA and CDR2 FQGNSA. There are 14 residues in the CDR3. V gave up 1 base and J gave up 10 bases; unmatched junction bases: 6. CDR3 residues: CASSLGGTDGKLFF. The CDR3 coding sequence is TGTGCCAGCAGCTTAGGCGGGACAGACGGAAAACTGTTTTTT.

This clone was seen only a few times. The CDR3 region is CASSTRQGASNQPQHF. The CDR3 nucleotides are TGTGCCAGCAGTACGCGACAGGGGGCAAGCAATCAGCCCCAGCATTTT. The gene calls are TRBV28 and TRBJ1-5, with TRBD1 identical over 10 bases. Germline CDR1 MDHEN, CDR2 SYDVKM. V lost 5 bases and J lost 1; bases outside the gene matches: 5. This CDR3 is built from 16 residues.

The CDR3 spells CASSQDARGGHNEQFF. CDR3 DNA: TGCGCCAGCAGCCAAGATGCGCGGGGGGGCCACAATGAGCAGTTCTTC. The chain links TRBV4-3 to TRBJ2-1; 9 bases map to TRBD2. CDR1 LGHNA and CDR2 YSLEER come from the germline V gene. J was trimmed by 5 bases and V by 0 bases; bases with no gene match: 5. The CDR3 is 16 amino acids.

The chain employs TRBV30 and TRBJ1-4; maybe TRBD1 (5 bases). The CDR3 runs 15 residues. V was trimmed by 3 bases and J by 5 bases, leaving 16 bases between them. Germline CDR1 is GTSNPN and CDR2 is SVGIG (reference sequence). The CDR3 region is CAWSARPGMNEKLFF. In DNA, the CDR3 is TGTGCCTGGAGCGCCCGGCCAGGGATGAATGAAAAACTGTTTTTT.